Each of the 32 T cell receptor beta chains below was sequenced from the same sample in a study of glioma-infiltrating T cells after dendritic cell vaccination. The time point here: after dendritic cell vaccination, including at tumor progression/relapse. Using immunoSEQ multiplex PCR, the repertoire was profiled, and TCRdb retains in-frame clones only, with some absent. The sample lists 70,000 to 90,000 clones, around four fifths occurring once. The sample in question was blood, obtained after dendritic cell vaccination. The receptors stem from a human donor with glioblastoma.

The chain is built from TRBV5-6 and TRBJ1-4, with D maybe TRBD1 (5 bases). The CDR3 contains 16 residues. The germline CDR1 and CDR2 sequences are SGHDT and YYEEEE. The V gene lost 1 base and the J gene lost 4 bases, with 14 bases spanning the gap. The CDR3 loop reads CASSLSAGKGNEKLFF. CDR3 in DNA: TGTGCCAGCAGCTTGTCGGCAGGGAAGGGTAATGAAAAACTGTTTTTT.

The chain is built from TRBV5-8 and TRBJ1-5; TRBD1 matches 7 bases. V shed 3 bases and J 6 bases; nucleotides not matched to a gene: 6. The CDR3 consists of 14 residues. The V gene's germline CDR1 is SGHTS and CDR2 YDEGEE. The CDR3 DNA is TGTGCCAGCAGCTCCGGACAGGTCGGTCAGCCCCAGCATTTT. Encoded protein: CASSSGQVGQPQHF. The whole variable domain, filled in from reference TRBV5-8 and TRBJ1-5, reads EAGVTQSPTHLIKTRGQQATLRCSPISGHTSVYWYQQALGLGLQFLLWYDEGEERNRGNFPPRFSGRQFPNYSSELNVNALELEDSALYLCASSSGQVGQPQHFGDGTRLSIL.

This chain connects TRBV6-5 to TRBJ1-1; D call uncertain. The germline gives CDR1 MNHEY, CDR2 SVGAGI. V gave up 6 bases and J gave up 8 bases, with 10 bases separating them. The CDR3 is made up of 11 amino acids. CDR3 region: CASRVETEAFF. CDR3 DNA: TGTGCCAGCAGGGTAGAGACAGAAGCTTTCTTT.

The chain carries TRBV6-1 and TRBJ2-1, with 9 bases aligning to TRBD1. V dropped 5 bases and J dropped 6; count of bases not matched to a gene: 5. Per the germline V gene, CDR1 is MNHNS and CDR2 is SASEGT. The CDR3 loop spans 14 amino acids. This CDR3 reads CASSRDREANEQFF. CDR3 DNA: TGTGCCAGCAGTCGGGACAGGGAGGCCAATGAGCAGTTCTTC.

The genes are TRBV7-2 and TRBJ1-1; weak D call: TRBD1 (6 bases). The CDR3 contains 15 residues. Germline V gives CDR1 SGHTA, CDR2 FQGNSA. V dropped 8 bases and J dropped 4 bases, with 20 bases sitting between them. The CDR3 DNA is TGTGCCAGCGCCGATCAAACAGGGAGAGGCACTGAAGCTTTCTTT. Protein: CASADQTGRGTEAFF.

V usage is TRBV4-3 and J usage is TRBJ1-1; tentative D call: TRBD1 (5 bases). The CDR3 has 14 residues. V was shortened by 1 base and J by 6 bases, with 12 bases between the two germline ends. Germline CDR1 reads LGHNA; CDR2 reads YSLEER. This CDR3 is CASSQVTGSPEAFF. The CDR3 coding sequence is TGCGCCAGCAGCCAAGTCACAGGTAGCCCTGAAGCTTTCTTT.

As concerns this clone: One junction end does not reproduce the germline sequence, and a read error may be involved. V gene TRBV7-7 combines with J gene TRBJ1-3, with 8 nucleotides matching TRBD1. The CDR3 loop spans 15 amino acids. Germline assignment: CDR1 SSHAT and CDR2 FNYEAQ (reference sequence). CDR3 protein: CASSLDGQGGNTIYF. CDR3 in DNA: TGTGCTAGCAGCTTGGATGGACAGGGAGGAAACACCATATATTTT.

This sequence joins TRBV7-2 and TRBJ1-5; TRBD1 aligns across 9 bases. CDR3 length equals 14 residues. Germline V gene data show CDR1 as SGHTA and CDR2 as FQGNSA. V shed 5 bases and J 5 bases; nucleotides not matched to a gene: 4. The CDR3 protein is CASSADRGYQPQHF. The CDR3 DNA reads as TGTGCCAGCAGCGCGGACAGGGGATATCAGCCCCAGCATTTT.

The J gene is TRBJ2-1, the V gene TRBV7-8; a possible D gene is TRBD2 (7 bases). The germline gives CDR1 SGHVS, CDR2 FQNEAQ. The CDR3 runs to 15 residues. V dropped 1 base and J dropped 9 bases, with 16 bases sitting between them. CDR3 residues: CASSLVTGRVSEQFF. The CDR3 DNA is TGTGCCAGCAGCTTAGTTACAGGGAGGGTCAGTGAGCAGTTCTTC.

The CDR3 protein is CASSRTVQETQYF. The CDR3 DNA reads as TGTGCCAGCAGCAGGACAGTACAAGAGACCCAGTACTTC. The chain couples TRBV7-7 to TRBJ2-5; TRBD1 is a possible D gene (6 bases). In germline, CDR1 is SSHAT, CDR2 FNYEAQ (reference sequence). Between the trimmed V and J ends, which lost 5 bases and 2 bases, there was a span of 9 bases. The CDR3 runs to 13 residues.

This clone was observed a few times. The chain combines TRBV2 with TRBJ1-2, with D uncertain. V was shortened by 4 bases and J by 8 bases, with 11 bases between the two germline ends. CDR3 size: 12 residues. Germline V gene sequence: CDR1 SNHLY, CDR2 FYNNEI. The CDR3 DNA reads TGTGCCAGCAGTGTGTCAGGTGTAGGCTACACCTTC. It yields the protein CASSVSGVGYTF.

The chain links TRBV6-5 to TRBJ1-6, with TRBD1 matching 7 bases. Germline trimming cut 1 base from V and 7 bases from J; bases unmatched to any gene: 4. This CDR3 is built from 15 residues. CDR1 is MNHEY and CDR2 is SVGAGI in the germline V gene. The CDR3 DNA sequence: TGTGCCAGCAGTTACTACCAGGGGGAAAATTCACCCCTCCACTTT. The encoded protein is CASSYYQGENSPLHF.

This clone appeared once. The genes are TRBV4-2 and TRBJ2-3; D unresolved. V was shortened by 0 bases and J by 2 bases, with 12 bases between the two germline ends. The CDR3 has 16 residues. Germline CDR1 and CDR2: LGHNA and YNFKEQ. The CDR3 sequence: CASSQDSGDVTDTQYF. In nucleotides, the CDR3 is TGTGCCAGCAGCCAAGATTCTGGAGACGTCACAGATACGCAGTATTTT.

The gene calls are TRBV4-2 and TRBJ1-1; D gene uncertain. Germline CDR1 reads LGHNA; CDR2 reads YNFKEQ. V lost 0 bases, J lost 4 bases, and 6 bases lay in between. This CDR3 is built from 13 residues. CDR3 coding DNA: TGTGCCAGCAGCCAAGATTCGCGCACTGAAGCTTTCTTT. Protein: CASSQDSRTEAFF.

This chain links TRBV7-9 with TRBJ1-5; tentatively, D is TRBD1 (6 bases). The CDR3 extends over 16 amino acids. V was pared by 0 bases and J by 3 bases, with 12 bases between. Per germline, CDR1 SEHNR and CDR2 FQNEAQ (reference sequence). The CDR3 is CASSLARGGHNQPQHF. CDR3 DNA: TGTGCCAGCAGCTTAGCGCGGGGGGGGCACAATCAGCCCCAGCATTTT. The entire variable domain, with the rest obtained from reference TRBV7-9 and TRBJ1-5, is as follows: DTGVSQNPRHKITKRGQNVTFRCDPISEHNRLYWYRQTLGQGPEFLTYFQNEAQLEKSRLLSDRFSAERPKGSFSTLEIQRTEQGDSAMYLCASSLARGGHNQPQHFGDGTRLSIL.

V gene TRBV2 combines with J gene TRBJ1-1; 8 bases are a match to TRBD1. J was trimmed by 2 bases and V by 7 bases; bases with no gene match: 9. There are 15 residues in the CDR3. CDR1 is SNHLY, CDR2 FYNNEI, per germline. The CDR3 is CASKQDRGENTEAFF. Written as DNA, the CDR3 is TGTGCCAGCAAACAAGACAGGGGCGAAAACACTGAAGCTTTCTTT.

The CDR3 region has the DNA TGTGCCACCAGCAGAGGGGGAGAGGATGAAAAACTGTTTTTT. Protein: CATSRGGEDEKLFF. This chain joins TRBV15 and TRBJ1-4, with no clear D. V was shortened by 1 base and J by 6 bases, with 9 bases between the two germline ends. CDR3 size: 14 residues. The germline gives CDR1 LNHNV, CDR2 YYDKDF (reference sequence).

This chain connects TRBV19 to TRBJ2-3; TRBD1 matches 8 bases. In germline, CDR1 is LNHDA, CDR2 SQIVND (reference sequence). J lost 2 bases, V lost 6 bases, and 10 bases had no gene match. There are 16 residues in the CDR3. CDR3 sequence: CASSKGTGLPTDTQYF. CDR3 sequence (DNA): TGTGCCAGTAGCAAAGGGACAGGCCTTCCCACAGATACGCAGTATTTT. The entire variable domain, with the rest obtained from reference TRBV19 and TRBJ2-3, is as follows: DGGITQSPKYLFRKEGQNVTLSCEQNLNHDAMYWYRQDPGQGLRLIYYSQIVNDFQKGDIAEGYSVSREKKESFPLTVTSAQKNPTAFYLCASSKGTGLPTDTQYFGPGTRLTVL.

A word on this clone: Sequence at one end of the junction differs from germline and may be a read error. The CDR3 here is CASSPPLMTGRF. The DNA for the CDR3 is TGTGCCAGCAGTCCTCCCTTAATGACAGGCCGCTTT. The V gene is TRBV28, the J gene TRBJ1-1; weak D call: TRBD1 (6 bases). Germline V gene sequence: CDR1 MDHEN, CDR2 SYDVKM. The CDR3 contains 12 residues.

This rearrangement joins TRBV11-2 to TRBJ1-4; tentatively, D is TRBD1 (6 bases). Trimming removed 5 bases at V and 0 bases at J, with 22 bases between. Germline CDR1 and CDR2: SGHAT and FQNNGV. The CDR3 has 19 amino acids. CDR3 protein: CASSHNEDSVLATNEKLFF. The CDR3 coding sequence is TGTGCCAGCAGCCACAATGAGGACAGCGTTCTTGCAACTAATGAAAAACTGTTTTTT.

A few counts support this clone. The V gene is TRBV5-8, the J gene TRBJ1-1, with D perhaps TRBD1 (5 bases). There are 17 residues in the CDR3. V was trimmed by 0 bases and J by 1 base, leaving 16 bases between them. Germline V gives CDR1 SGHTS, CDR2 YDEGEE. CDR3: CASSLGWGDTQNTEAFF. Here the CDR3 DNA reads TGTGCCAGCAGCTTGGGATGGGGGGATACACAGAACACTGAAGCTTTCTTT.

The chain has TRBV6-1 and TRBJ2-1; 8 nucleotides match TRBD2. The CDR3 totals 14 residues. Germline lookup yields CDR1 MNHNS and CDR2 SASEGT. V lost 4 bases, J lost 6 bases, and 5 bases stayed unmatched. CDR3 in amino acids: CASSAQRGPNEQFF. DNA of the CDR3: TGTGCCAGCAGTGCCCAGCGGGGGCCCAATGAGCAGTTCTTC.

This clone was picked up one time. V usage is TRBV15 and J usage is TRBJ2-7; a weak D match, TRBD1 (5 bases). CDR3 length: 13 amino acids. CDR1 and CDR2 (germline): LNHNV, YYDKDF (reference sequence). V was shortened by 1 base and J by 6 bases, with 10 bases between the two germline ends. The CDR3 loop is CATSRVRQGEQYF. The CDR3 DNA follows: TGTGCCACCAGCAGAGTAAGGCAGGGCGAGCAGTACTTC.

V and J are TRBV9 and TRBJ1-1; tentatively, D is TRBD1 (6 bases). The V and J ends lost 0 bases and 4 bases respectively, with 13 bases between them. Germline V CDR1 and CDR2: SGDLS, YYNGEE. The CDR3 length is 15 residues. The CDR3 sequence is CASSVGLVGGTEAFF. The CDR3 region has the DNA TGTGCCAGCAGCGTAGGTCTAGTAGGGGGCACTGAAGCTTTCTTT. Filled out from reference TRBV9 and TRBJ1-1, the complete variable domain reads DSGVTQTPKHLITATGQRVTLRCSPRSGDLSVYWYQQSLDQGLQFLIQYYNGEERAKGNILERFSAQQFPDLHSELNLSSLELGDSALYFCASSVGLVGGTEAFFGQGTRLTVV.

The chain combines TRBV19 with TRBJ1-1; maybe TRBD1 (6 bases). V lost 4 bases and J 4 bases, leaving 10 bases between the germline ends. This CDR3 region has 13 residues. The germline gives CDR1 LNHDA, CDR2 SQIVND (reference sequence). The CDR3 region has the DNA TGTGCCAGTAGTAATACAGGGAGCACTGAAGCTTTCTTT. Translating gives CASSNTGSTEAFF. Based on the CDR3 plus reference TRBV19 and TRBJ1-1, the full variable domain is DGGITQSPKYLFRKEGQNVTLSCEQNLNHDAMYWYRQDPGQGLRLIYYSQIVNDFQKGDIAEGYSVSREKKESFPLTVTSAQKNPTAFYLCASSNTGSTEAFFGQGTRLTVV.

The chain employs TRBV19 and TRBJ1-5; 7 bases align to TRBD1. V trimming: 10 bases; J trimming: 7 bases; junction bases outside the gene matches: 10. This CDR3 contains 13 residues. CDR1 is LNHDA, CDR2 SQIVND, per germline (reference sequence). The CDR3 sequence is CAIGQVEGQPQHF. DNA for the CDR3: TGTGCCATTGGACAGGTGGAAGGGCAGCCCCAGCATTTT.

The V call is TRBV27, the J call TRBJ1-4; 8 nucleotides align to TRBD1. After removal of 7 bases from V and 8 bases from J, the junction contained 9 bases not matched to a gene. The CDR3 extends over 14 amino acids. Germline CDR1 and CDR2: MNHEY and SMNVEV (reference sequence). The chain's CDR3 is CASKTGVDGEKLFF. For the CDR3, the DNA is TGTGCCAGCAAGACAGGGGTTGATGGGGAAAAACTGTTTTTT.

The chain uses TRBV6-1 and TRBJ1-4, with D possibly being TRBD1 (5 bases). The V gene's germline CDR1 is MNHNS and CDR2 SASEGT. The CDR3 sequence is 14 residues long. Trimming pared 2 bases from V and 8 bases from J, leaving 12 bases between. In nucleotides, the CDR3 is TGTGCCAGCAGTGAAAGGTGGCAGGGCGAAAAACTGTTTTTT. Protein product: CASSERWQGEKLFF.

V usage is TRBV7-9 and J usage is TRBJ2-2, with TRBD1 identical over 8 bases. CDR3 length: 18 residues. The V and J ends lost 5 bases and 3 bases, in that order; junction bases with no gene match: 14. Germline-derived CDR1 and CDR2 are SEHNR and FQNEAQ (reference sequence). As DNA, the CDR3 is TGTGCCAGCAGCACCGAGCAGGGGGCCGTATCTTACACCGGGGAGCTGTTTTTT. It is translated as CASSTEQGAVSYTGELFF.

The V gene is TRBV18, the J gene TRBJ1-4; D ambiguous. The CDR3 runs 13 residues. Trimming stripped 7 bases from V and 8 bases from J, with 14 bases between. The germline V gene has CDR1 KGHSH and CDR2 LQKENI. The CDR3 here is CASLSEGREKLFF. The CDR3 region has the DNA TGTGCCAGCTTGTCTGAAGGGAGAGAAAAACTGTTTTTT.

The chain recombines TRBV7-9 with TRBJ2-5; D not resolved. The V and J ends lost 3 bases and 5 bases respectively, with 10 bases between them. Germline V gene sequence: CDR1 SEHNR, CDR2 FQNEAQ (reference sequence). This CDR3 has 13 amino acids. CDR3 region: CASSFSRSETQYF. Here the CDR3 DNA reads TGTGCCAGCAGCTTTTCTCGAAGCGAGACCCAGTACTTC.

The CDR3 DNA reads TGTGCCTGGAGTCCTCCCCCGGGGGAAGCTTTCTTT. As protein: CAWSPPPGEAFF. This chain links TRBV30 with TRBJ1-1; D is uncertain. Germline V gene lookup returns CDR1 GTSNPN and CDR2 SVGIG (reference sequence). V gave up 2 bases and J gave up 8 bases, with 12 bases separating them. The CDR3 is made up of 12 amino acids.